This T cell receptor beta chain was found in a study of CD4+ T cells in melanoma. Study-wide findings and caveats: CD8+ T cell, macrophage and B cell function reportedly correlated with neoantigen-specific CD4+ T cells.

The count of this clone is one. The antigen is undetermined. Libraries were prepared by immunoSEQ multiplex PCR; TCRdb keeps only in-frame clonotypes and omits some of them. The table includes approximately 14,000 clones, 50% to 75% detected once. The CDR3 is 17 amino acids. The germline V and J ends were trimmed by 4 bases and 3 bases, with 21 bases remaining between them. Looked up from germline, CDR1 is SGHTS and CDR2 is YDEGEE. The chain is built from TRBV5-8 and TRBJ2-3, with D possibly TRBD1 on 5 matching bases. Input material: cells from a culture (not recorded whether cultured in vitro). The TCR sequence derives from a human donor with melanoma. CDR3 protein: CASSLKTSPGYTDTQYF. The CDR3 DNA is TGTGCCAGCAGCCTTAAGACATCCCCAGGGTATACAGATACGCAGTATTTT.